Listed here are 30 T cell receptor beta chains from one sample, sequenced in a study of T cells in Graves' hyperthyroidism and ophthalmopathy. Using RNA transcripts as the source, TCR beta CDR3 regions were amplified. The HTBI primer set drove a first-round RT-PCR of the TCR CDR3. TCRdb fed the multiplex PCR reads into MiXCR, producing one record per CDR3 protein. The table lists roughly 400,000 distinct CDR3 sequences, 20% to 25% of them singletons, with around four fifths in the top ten. The source material was blood. These TCRs come from a man aged 50 to 59 with Graves' hyperthyroidism.

The chain couples TRBV15 to TRBJ1-1, with D maybe TRBD1 (6 bases). The CDR3 totals 15 residues. Germline V lookup: CDR1 LNHNV, CDR2 YYDKDF (reference sequence). Trimming shortened V by 2 bases and J by 4 bases, and 14 bases separated the two germline ends. The CDR3 here is CATSRPGQGSTEAFF. The CDR3 DNA is TGTGCCACCAGCAGACCGGGGCAGGGGAGCACTGAAGCTTTCTTT.

This clonotype was detected many times. The CDR3 reads CASSQGGGPGQTNNEQFF. CDR3 nucleotides: TGTGCCAGCAGCCAAGGAGGGGGTCCGGGACAGACAAACAATGAGCAGTTCTTC. This chain connects TRBV3-1 to TRBJ2-1; TRBD1 matches at 7 bases. V dropped 1 base and J dropped 5; count of bases not matched to a gene: 14. This CDR3 has 18 amino acids. The V gene's germline CDR1 is LGHDT and CDR2 YNNKEL (reference sequence).

This clonotype was seen a handful of times. The CDR3 region is CSAALVPEQFF. CDR3 bases: TGCAGTGCTGCGCTAGTGCCTGAGCAGTTCTTC. The chain carries TRBV20-1 and TRBJ2-1; unclear D gene. The CDR3 is 11 amino acids. V was clipped by 5 bases and J by 9 bases, with 11 bases between them. From germline, CDR1 is DFQATT and CDR2 SNEGSKA (reference sequence).

The chain uses TRBV9 and TRBJ2-1, with a weak D call TRBD1 (6 bases). CDR3 length equals 14 residues. Looked up from germline, CDR1 is SGDLS and CDR2 is YYNGEE. The V end was cut by 2 bases, the J end by 3 bases, with 9 bases between. The CDR3 loop reads CASSVTGLYNEQFF. The CDR3 nucleotides read TGTGCCAGCAGCGTGACAGGTCTCTACAATGAGCAGTTCTTC. Complete variable domain (other parts from reference TRBV9 and TRBJ2-1): DSGVTQTPKHLITATGQRVTLRCSPRSGDLSVYWYQQSLDQGLQFLIQYYNGEERAKGNILERFSAQQFPDLHSELNLSSLELGDSALYFCASSVTGLYNEQFFGPGTRLTVL.

This clonotype was picked up a small number of times. This sequence joins TRBV6-2 or TRBV6-3 and TRBJ2-5, with 8 bases aligning to TRBD2. The CDR3 extends over 17 amino acids. Looked up from germline, CDR1 is MNHEY and CDR2 is SVGEGT. Losses at the gene ends were 6 bases for V and 0 bases for J; bases not matched to a gene: 12. DNA for the CDR3: TGTGCCAGCAGCTACAACCTCAAACTAGCGGACCAAGAGACCCAGTACTTC. This gives the protein CASSYNLKLADQETQYF.

The chain uses TRBV6-1 and TRBJ2-4; D ambiguous. Germline CDR1 is MNHNS and CDR2 is SASEGT. This CDR3 is 13 amino acids long. Trimming took off 5 bases at V and 2 bases at J, with 7 bases between the two ends. Here the CDR3 DNA reads TGTGCCAGCAGTCTCACCTCCAAAAACATTCAGTACTTC. Translation: CASSLTSKNIQYF.

This clonotype has at least ten counts. The gene calls are TRBV29-1 and TRBJ2-7; either TRBD1 or TRBD2 may fit D (5 bases each). The CDR3 totals 13 residues. Germline CDR1 reads SQVTM; CDR2 reads ANQGSEA. Trimming stripped 6 bases from V and 2 bases from J, with 14 bases between. The CDR3 loop reads CSVAGTDTYEQYF. DNA of the CDR3: TGCAGCGTCGCCGGGACGGACACCTACGAGCAGTACTTC.

The chain couples TRBV2 to TRBJ1-4, with a weak D call TRBD1 (5 bases). The ends were cut back, 4 bases at V and 0 bases at J, with 12 bases in the middle. CDR1 is SNHLY, CDR2 FYNNEI, per germline. The CDR3 is made up of 16 amino acids. The CDR3 spells CASSASGKTTNEKLFF. CDR3 coding DNA: TGTGCCAGCAGTGCTTCAGGGAAAACAACTAATGAAAAACTGTTTTTT.

This clonotype was found many times. The chain employs TRBV30 and TRBJ1-2; D unclear. The CDR3 contains 13 residues. V shed 2 bases and J shed 2 bases, with 9 bases lying between them. Germline V gene data show CDR1 as GTSNPN and CDR2 as SVGIG (reference sequence). CDR3 coding DNA: TGTGCCTGGAGTTATCTCACAAACTATGGCTACACCTTC. Amino acids: CAWSYLTNYGYTF.

The rearrangement links TRBV9 to TRBJ2-1; either TRBD1 or TRBD2 may fit D (5 bases each). Germline V gene sequence: CDR1 SGDLS, CDR2 YYNGEE. Trimming took 4 bases from V and 5 from J, leaving 10 bases between them. CDR3 size: 13 residues. In DNA form, the CDR3 reads TGTGCCAGCAGCCAAGGGACGGACAATGAGCAGTTCTTC. Encoded protein: CASSQGTDNEQFF.

The chain joins TRBV6-2 or TRBV6-3 to TRBJ2-5; D possibly corresponds to TRBD1 (6 bases). Between the trimmed V and J ends, which lost 6 bases and 4 bases, there was a span of 21 bases. This CDR3 is built from 16 residues. CDR1 is MNHEY, CDR2 SVGEGT, per germline. The CDR3 protein is CASSKKPGEFIETQYF. For the CDR3, the DNA is TGTGCCAGCAGCAAAAAACCAGGGGAGTTTATAGAGACCCAGTACTTC.

This clonotype was picked up a small number of times. The chain joins TRBV7-9 to TRBJ1-1; unclear D gene. The CDR3 has 15 residues. CDR1 and CDR2 from the germline V gene are SEHNR and FQNEAQ (reference sequence). V gave up 6 bases and J gave up 0 bases, with 14 bases separating them. The CDR3 loop is CASSLMTGMNTEAFF. CDR3 sequence (DNA): TGTGCCAGCAGTCTTATGACCGGGATGAACACTGAAGCTTTCTTT. The full variable domain, in which reference TRBV7-9 and TRBJ1-1 provide the parts outside the CDR3, is DTGVSQNPRHKITKRGQNVTFRCDPISEHNRLYWYRQTLGQGPEFLTYFQNEAQLEKSRLLSDRFSAERPKGSFSTLEIQRTEQGDSAMYLCASSLMTGMNTEAFFGQGTRLTVV.

This chain joins TRBV27 and TRBJ2-1, with TRBD2 matching over 12 bases. The CDR3 length is 16 residues. Germline CDR1 and CDR2: MNHEY and SMNVEV (reference sequence). V was clipped by 4 bases and J by 7 bases; unmatched bases: 8. The CDR3 is CASSSLAGGIKNEQFF. The CDR3 DNA reads as TGTGCCAGCAGTTCCCTAGCGGGAGGGATTAAAAATGAGCAGTTCTTC.

This chain uses TRBV28 with TRBJ2-3; D not resolved. The CDR3 is 15 amino acids. Looked up from germline, CDR1 is MDHEN and CDR2 is SYDVKM. Trimming took off 1 base at V and 2 bases at J, with 10 bases between the two ends. The CDR3 here is CASSLFRADTDTQYF. CDR3 DNA: TGTGCCAGCAGTTTATTCCGAGCTGACACAGATACGCAGTATTTT.

The chain couples TRBV15 to TRBJ1-4; D unresolved. The CDR3 covers 16 residues. Germline V lookup: CDR1 LNHNV, CDR2 YYDKDF (reference sequence). Deletions cut 1 base from V and 0 bases from J, with 9 bases between. The CDR3 loop reads CATSRVVGATNEKLFF. As DNA, the CDR3 is TGTGCCACCAGCAGAGTTGTCGGTGCAACTAATGAAAAACTGTTTTTT.

This clonotype has just a few counts. The chain couples TRBV6-1 to TRBJ2-3; no definite D call. Germline CDR1 is MNHNS and CDR2 is SASEGT. The CDR3 extends over 13 amino acids. V gave up 7 bases and J gave up 2 bases, with 10 bases separating them. The CDR3 sequence: CASNSQFTDTQYF. The DNA for the CDR3 is TGTGCCAGCAATAGCCAGTTCACAGATACGCAGTATTTT.

J is TRBJ2-1 and V is TRBV9; tentative D call: TRBD1 (5 bases). This CDR3 contains 15 residues. Between the trimmed V and J ends, which lost 3 bases and 9 bases, there was a span of 19 bases. Germline-derived CDR1 and CDR2 are SGDLS and YYNGEE. The CDR3 here is CASSADRATGGEQFF. For the CDR3, the DNA is TGTGCCAGCAGCGCCGACAGAGCGACGGGTGGTGAGCAGTTCTTC. The full variable domain, completed using reference TRBV9 and TRBJ2-1, is DSGVTQTPKHLITATGQRVTLRCSPRSGDLSVYWYQQSLDQGLQFLIQYYNGEERAKGNILERFSAQQFPDLHSELNLSSLELGDSALYFCASSADRATGGEQFFGPGTRLTVL.

Ten or more counts support this clonotype. The gene calls are TRBV7-2 and TRBJ2-3; a weak D match, TRBD2 (6 bases). Trimming removed 1 base at V and 4 bases at J, with 9 bases between. Per germline, CDR1 SGHTA and CDR2 FQGNSA. CDR3 size: 14 residues. The CDR3 region is CASSLVTGADTQYF. The CDR3 DNA follows: TGTGCCAGCAGCTTAGTCACGGGGGCAGATACGCAGTATTTT.

This clonotype showed up many times. The chain combines TRBV28 with TRBJ2-1; TRBD2 agrees at 7 bases. Germline CDR1 is MDHEN and CDR2 is SYDVKM. The CDR3 covers 14 residues. J gave up 4 bases and V 10 bases, and 10 bases lay outside the gene matches. CDR3 nucleotides: TGTGCCACAGACTCGAGCGGGGATTACAATGAGCAGTTCTTC. Amino acid sequence: CATDSSGDYNEQFF.

This chain joins TRBV20-1 and TRBJ2-7, with TRBD1 matching over 9 bases. CDR3 size: 14 residues. CDR1 is DFQATT, CDR2 SNEGSKA, per germline (reference sequence). V shed 3 bases and J 3 bases; nucleotides not matched to a gene: 6. The CDR3 loop is CSAREDRGLYEQYF. Here the CDR3 DNA reads TGCAGTGCTAGGGAGGACAGGGGCCTCTACGAGCAGTACTTC.

This clonotype was detected only a few times. This chain joins TRBV5-1 and TRBJ1-4; a weak D match, TRBD1 (6 bases). V lost 4 bases and J 7 bases, leaving 11 bases between the germline ends. CDR1 SGHRS and CDR2 YFSETQ come from the germline V gene. This CDR3 spans 13 amino acids. The CDR3 coding sequence is TGCGCCAGCAGCCAACAGGGTGTTGAAAAACTGTTTTTT. As protein: CASSQQGVEKLFF.

In its sample, this clonotype was seen many times. V and J are TRBV20-1 and TRBJ2-1; perhaps D is TRBD1 or TRBD2 (5 bases each). This CDR3 is built from 13 residues. V gave up 7 bases and J gave up 6 bases, with 16 bases separating them. Germline V gives CDR1 DFQATT, CDR2 SNEGSKA (reference sequence). DNA for the CDR3: TGCAGTGTTCCATCCGGGACCGGCAATGAGCAGTTCTTC. As protein: CSVPSGTGNEQFF.

This sequence joins TRBV24-1 and TRBJ1-5; D is ambiguous. CDR1 and CDR2 from the germline V gene are KGHDR and SFDVKD. Trimming shortened V by 3 bases and J by 5 bases, and 10 bases separated the two germline ends. The CDR3 loop spans 14 amino acids. The CDR3 reads CATSDGRSHQPQHF. The DNA of the CDR3 is TGTGCCACCAGTGATGGTCGCAGTCATCAGCCCCAGCATTTT.

This clonotype was detected only once. The rearrangement links TRBV6-1 to TRBJ1-3, with 7 bases fitting TRBD1. The CDR3 contains 14 residues. With V trimmed by 11 bases and J by 1 base, 8 bases remained unmatched. Germline loops: CDR1 MNHNS, CDR2 SASEGT. CDR3 DNA: TGTGCCGGACGACAGGGTGGTTCTGGAAACACCATATATTTT. Its protein product is CAGRQGGSGNTIYF.

This clonotype showed up just once. This sequence joins TRBV29-1 and TRBJ2-1, with 12 bases aligning to TRBD2. This CDR3 has 15 amino acids. Unmatched junction bases numbered 14, after V lost 4 bases and J lost 13 bases. The germline gives CDR1 SQVTM, CDR2 ANQGSEA. CDR3 in DNA: TGCAGCGTTGGCCGGGCCGGGACTAGCGGGTTCTCCCAGTTCTTC. As protein: CSVGRAGTSGFSQFF.

This clonotype was picked up many times. This chain uses TRBV18 with TRBJ2-1; TRBD2 matches at 9 bases. Germline trimming cut 5 bases from V and 7 bases from J; bases unmatched to any gene: 6. The CDR3 loop spans 14 amino acids. Germline CDR1 and CDR2: KGHSH and LQKENI. The CDR3 region is CASSTGLAMNEQFF. The CDR3 DNA sequence: TGTGCCAGCTCAACGGGACTAGCAATGAATGAGCAGTTCTTC.

This rearrangement joins TRBV19 to TRBJ1-1; D gene uncertain. Deletions cut 2 bases from V and 3 bases from J, with 7 bases between. CDR3 length: 13 amino acids. The germline V gene encodes CDR1 LNHDA and CDR2 SQIVND (reference sequence). CDR3 protein: CASSIRRDTEAFF. In DNA, the CDR3 is TGTGCCAGTAGTATACGGAGAGACACTGAAGCTTTCTTT.

CDR3 in amino acids: CASSQLAGGCEQFF. The CDR3, as DNA: TGTGCCAGCAGCCAGCTAGCGGGAGGGTGCGAGCAGTTCTTC. V gene TRBV3-1 combines with J gene TRBJ2-1; 12 bases fit TRBD2. The V gene's germline CDR1 is LGHDT and CDR2 YNNKEL (reference sequence). The CDR3 extends over 14 amino acids. The trim removed 3 bases at V and 10 bases at J, leaving 4 bases unmatched.

As regards this clonotype: The junction and the germline gene differ at one end; a read error may be behind it. This chain joins TRBV7-7 and TRBJ2-1, with a tentative D call TRBD2 (8 bases). CDR1 is SSHAT and CDR2 is FNYEAQ in the germline V gene (reference sequence). The CDR3 loop spans 17 amino acids. This chain's CDR3 is CASSLEGLSGGGDEQFF. The DNA for the CDR3 is TGTGCTAGCAGCTTAGAGGGTCTATCGGGAGGGGGCGATGAGCAGTTCTTC.

This clonotype has at least ten counts. The chain employs TRBV28 and TRBJ2-7, with 8 bases lining up with TRBD1. The CDR3 runs to 18 residues. Germline V gene sequence: CDR1 MDHEN, CDR2 SYDVKM. The V segment lost 3 bases and the J segment 3 bases; nucleotides outside the gene matches: 16. CDR3 nucleotide sequence: TGTGCCAGCAGTTTGATCCAGGGGGCCGGGACCCCAGGCTACGAGCAGTACTTC. Encoded protein: CASSLIQGAGTPGYEQYF.